Sequencing of this T cell receptor beta chain was carried out in a study of shared clonotypes between healthy human individuals. Study-wide results and limits: Naive CD4 clonotype sharing across several donors was about 5.3%.

TCRdb's copy holds only in-frame clones and misses some; the assay was immunoSEQ multiplex PCR. The sample has approximately 2.4 million clones, approximately 96% seen once. This clone has only one observation. Its matching antigen is unknown. Germline assignment: CDR1 SGHTA and CDR2 FQGNSA. Trimming removed 5 bases from V and 6 bases from J, with 7 bases in between. This CDR3 has 11 amino acids. The sequence derives from a man younger than 35 in good health. The rearrangement joins TRBV7-2 to TRBJ1-2, with TRBD1 as a possible D gene (5 bases). Sequencing was carried out using naive CD4+ T cells sorted from blood. Subset given: CD45RA+ positively selected. The CDR3: CASSAGNGYTF. CDR3 DNA: TGTGCCAGCAGCGCAGGGAATGGCTACACCTTC.